The rows below give T cell receptor beta chains drawn from one sample of a study of identical twins. TCRdb re-called the 5' RACE reads with MiXCR, one entry per CDR3 protein. The sample includes 200,000 to 300,000 distinct CDR3 sequences, roughly a tenth of them seen just once. The sequencing input was memory T cells sorted from blood. Source of these receptors: a man aged 45 to 65 in good health. CDR3s include the opening cysteine and the closing phenylalanine or tryptophan. A D gene is named only where the DNA matches it firmly. Size tells how often a clone was seen (once, few, many) or the class of an expanded clone, and some rows leave it out.

clone size: .
CDR3 length: 16
V gene: TRBV6-5
J gene: TRBJ2-1
D gene: .
CDR3 DNA: TGTGCCAGCAGTTACGGGCTATCGAGCTCCTACAATGAGCAGTTCTTC
CDR3 protein: CASSYGLSSSYNEQFF

clone size: .
CDR3 length: 18
V gene: TRBV7-2
J gene: TRBJ2-3
D gene: TRBD2
CDR3 DNA: TGTGCCAGCAGCCTAGCGCCGTGGGCGGGAGGGAGGTGGGATACGCAGTATTTT
CDR3 protein: CASSLAPWAGGRWDTQYF

clone size: many
CDR3 length: 15
V gene: TRBV20-1
J gene: TRBJ2-5
D gene: TRBD2
CDR3 DNA: TGCAGTGCTAGAATGGTAGCGGGAAGGGGAGAGACCCAGTACTTC
CDR3 protein: CSARMVAGRGETQYF

clone size: few
CDR3 length: 15
V gene: TRBV28
J gene: TRBJ2-7
D gene: .
CDR3 DNA: TGTGCCAGCAGTTTACCGGGCCTCGGCGCCTACGAGCAGTACTTC
CDR3 protein: CASSLPGLGAYEQYF

clone size: .
CDR3 length: 17
V gene: TRBV20-1
J gene: TRBJ2-3
D gene: .
CDR3 DNA: TGCAGTGCTAGAGGCTCGGGACCGAACATCAGGGCAGATACGCAGTATTTT
CDR3 protein: CSARGSGPNIRADTQYF

clone size: few
CDR3 length: 15
V gene: TRBV6-2/TRBV6-3
J gene: TRBJ2-7
D gene: .
CDR3 DNA: TGTGCCAGCAGTCAAAGGGCCGGGGGCCCCTACGAGCAGTACTTC
CDR3 protein: CASSQRAGGPYEQYF

clone size: many
CDR3 length: 13
V gene: TRBV12-3/TRBV12-4
J gene: TRBJ1-5
D gene: .
CDR3 DNA: TGTGCCAGCAGTAACAGGGTTACTCAGCCCCAGCATTTT
CDR3 protein: CASSNRVTQPQHF

clone size: many
CDR3 length: 20
V gene: TRBV5-1
J gene: TRBJ2-6
D gene: TRBD2
CDR3 DNA: TGCGCCAGCAGCTTGGTACCGGGAGGGGCCCGGGGTACTGGGGCCAACGTCCTGACTTTC
CDR3 protein: CASSLVPGGARGTGANVLTF

clone size: many
CDR3 length: 16
V gene: TRBV24-1
J gene: TRBJ2-1
D gene: .
CDR3 DNA: TGTGCCACCAGTGATTCAGGCCGTCGGGGGAGGAATGAGCAGTTCTTC
CDR3 protein: CATSDSGRRGRNEQFF

clone size: .
CDR3 length: 15
V gene: TRBV20-1
J gene: TRBJ2-1
D gene: TRBD2
CDR3 DNA: TGCAGTGCTAGAGATTTAGGGACTATCTACAATGAGCAGTTCTTC
CDR3 protein: CSARDLGTIYNEQFF

clone size: .
CDR3 length: 15
V gene: TRBV3-1
J gene: TRBJ1-5
D gene: TRBD1
CDR3 DNA: TGTGCCAGCAGCCCCGGGACAGGGGGCAGTCAGCCCCAGCATTTT
CDR3 protein: CASSPGTGGSQPQHF

clone size: many
CDR3 length: 13
V gene: TRBV7-7
J gene: TRBJ2-5
D gene: .
CDR3 DNA: TGTGCTAGCAGCTACAGGGCTGGAGAGACCCAGTACTTC
CDR3 protein: CASSYRAGETQYF

clone size: many
CDR3 length: 14
V gene: TRBV5-1
J gene: TRBJ1-6
D gene: TRBD1
CDR3 DNA: TGCGCCAGCAGCCGGGACAGTAGGGATTCACCCCTCCACTTT
CDR3 protein: CASSRDSRDSPLHF

clone size: .
CDR3 length: 15
V gene: TRBV28
J gene: TRBJ1-6
D gene: .
CDR3 DNA: TGTGCCAGCAGTTTAGGTCACTCCTATAATTCACCCCTCCACTTT
CDR3 protein: CASSLGHSYNSPLHF

clone size: .
CDR3 length: 16
V gene: TRBV15
J gene: TRBJ2-3
D gene: .
CDR3 DNA: TGTGCCACCAGCAACTGGGACTTTAAGGGTGCAGATACGCAGTATTTT
CDR3 protein: CATSNWDFKGADTQYF

clone size: many
CDR3 length: 13
V gene: TRBV20-1
J gene: TRBJ2-7
D gene: .
CDR3 DNA: TGCAGTGCAACTCCGGGACCGTACTACGAGCAGTACTTC
CDR3 protein: CSATPGPYYEQYF

clone size: .
CDR3 length: 12
V gene: TRBV12-3/TRBV12-4
J gene: TRBJ1-3
D gene: .
CDR3 DNA: TGTGCCAGCAGACCCGGCCGTAGCACCATATATTTT
CDR3 protein: CASRPGRSTIYF

clone size: many
CDR3 length: 15
V gene: TRBV18
J gene: TRBJ2-1
D gene: .
CDR3 DNA: TGTGCCAGCTCAAGATCCCGGGCAGGGTACAATGAGCAGTTCTTC
CDR3 protein: CASSRSRAGYNEQFF

clone size: few
CDR3 length: 15
V gene: TRBV20-1
J gene: TRBJ2-1
D gene: .
CDR3 DNA: TGCAGTGCTCGTAGGGGCGTAGGCTCCTACAATGAGCAGTTCTTC
CDR3 protein: CSARRGVGSYNEQFF

clone size: many
CDR3 length: 15
V gene: TRBV11-2
J gene: TRBJ2-1
D gene: TRBD2
CDR3 DNA: TGTGCCAGCAGGAAGCCGGGGGGGCGAGGAAATGAGCAGTTCTTC
CDR3 protein: CASRKPGGRGNEQFF

clone size: many
CDR3 length: 12
V gene: TRBV28
J gene: TRBJ1-2
D gene: .
CDR3 DNA: TGTGCCAGCAGTTTCTTAGGTTATGGCTACACCTTC
CDR3 protein: CASSFLGYGYTF

clone size: few
CDR3 length: 16
V gene: TRBV19
J gene: TRBJ2-3
D gene: TRBD2
CDR3 DNA: TGTGCCAGTAGTATAGGACTAGCGGGAAGGGGAGATACGCAGTATTTT
CDR3 protein: CASSIGLAGRGDTQYF

clone size: many
CDR3 length: 15
V gene: TRBV9
J gene: TRBJ1-5
D gene: TRBD1
CDR3 DNA: TGTGCCAGCAGCTCATCAGGAGACAGGGCTCAGCCCCAGCATTTT
CDR3 protein: CASSSSGDRAQPQHF

clone size: many
CDR3 length: 16
V gene: TRBV27
J gene: TRBJ2-7
D gene: TRBD2
CDR3 DNA: TGTGCCAGCAGACTACTGACTAGCGGGAAAACCTACGAGCAGTACTTC
CDR3 protein: CASRLLTSGKTYEQYF

clone size: .
CDR3 length: 14
V gene: TRBV2
J gene: TRBJ2-7
D gene: TRBD1
CDR3 DNA: TGTGCCAGCTCGAATCGGGACAGGGGGCCCGAGCAGTACTTC
CDR3 protein: CASSNRDRGPEQYF

clone size: .
CDR3 length: 13
V gene: TRBV5-5
J gene: TRBJ1-1
D gene: .
CDR3 DNA: TGTGCCAGCAGAGCAGCGTGGGGCACTGAAGCTTTCTTT
CDR3 protein: CASRAAWGTEAFF

clone size: many
CDR3 length: 15
V gene: TRBV5-5
J gene: TRBJ2-7
D gene: TRBD2
CDR3 DNA: TGTGCCAGCAGCTTGGAGACTAGCGGGGGGCTCACTCAGTACTTC
CDR3 protein: CASSLETSGGLTQYF

clone size: many
CDR3 length: 16
V gene: TRBV5-1
J gene: TRBJ2-1
D gene: .
CDR3 DNA: TGCGCCAGCAGCTCGCCCTCGTTTAGCTCCTACAATGAGCAGTTCTTC
CDR3 protein: CASSSPSFSSYNEQFF

clone size: many
CDR3 length: 14
V gene: TRBV7-2
J gene: TRBJ1-2
D gene: .
CDR3 DNA: TGTGCCAGCAGCTTCCAGACAGTTAACTATGGCTACACCTTC
CDR3 protein: CASSFQTVNYGYTF

clone size: .
CDR3 length: 14
V gene: TRBV25-1
J gene: TRBJ2-7
D gene: .
CDR3 DNA: TGTGCCAGCAGTGAATTCACAGGGCGGGGCGAGCAGTACTTC
CDR3 protein: CASSEFTGRGEQYF

clone size: few
CDR3 length: 16
V gene: TRBV7-2
J gene: TRBJ2-2
D gene: .
CDR3 DNA: TGTGCCAGCAGCTTAGCGCTAGGCGCGAACACCGGGGAGCTGTTTTTT
CDR3 protein: CASSLALGANTGELFF

clone size: many
CDR3 length: 14
V gene: TRBV5-1
J gene: TRBJ1-1
D gene: .
CDR3 DNA: TGCGCCAGCAGCAAAGGTGACGGGGACACTGAAGCTTTCTTT
CDR3 protein: CASSKGDGDTEAFF

clone size: many
CDR3 length: 13
V gene: TRBV7-9
J gene: TRBJ2-5
D gene: TRBD1
CDR3 DNA: TGTGCCAGCAGCCCCAGGGGGCCAGAGACCCAGTACTTC
CDR3 protein: CASSPRGPETQYF

clone size: .
CDR3 length: 13
V gene: TRBV7-2
J gene: TRBJ1-5
D gene: .
CDR3 DNA: TGTGCCAGCAGCTTAGCCTACAATCAGCCCCAGCATTTT
CDR3 protein: CASSLAYNQPQHF

clone size: .
CDR3 length: 11
V gene: TRBV29-1
J gene: TRBJ2-2
D gene: .
CDR3 DNA: TGCAGCGGGGTGGGGGCCGGGGAGCTGTTTTTT
CDR3 protein: CSGVGAGELFF

clone size: few
CDR3 length: 15
V gene: TRBV15
J gene: TRBJ2-4
D gene: .
CDR3 DNA: TGTGCCACCAGCCCGGTGGCGGTAGCCAAAAACATTCAGTACTTC
CDR3 protein: CATSPVAVAKNIQYF

clone size: few
CDR3 length: 14
V gene: TRBV19
J gene: TRBJ1-3
D gene: .
CDR3 DNA: TGTGCCAGTAGTATCGGCAGCTCTGGAAACACCATATATTTT
CDR3 protein: CASSIGSSGNTIYF

clone size: few
CDR3 length: 17
V gene: TRBV12-3/TRBV12-4
J gene: TRBJ2-2
D gene: .
CDR3 DNA: TGTGCCAGCAGTTTTACTATAGGCGCTACGAACACCGGGGAGCTGTTTTTT
CDR3 protein: CASSFTIGATNTGELFF

clone size: .
CDR3 length: 14
V gene: TRBV5-1
J gene: TRBJ2-7
D gene: TRBD1
CDR3 DNA: TGCGCCAGCAGCCCCCCGGGACAGGGCTACGAGCAGTACTTC
CDR3 protein: CASSPPGQGYEQYF

clone size: many
CDR3 length: 15
V gene: TRBV20-1
J gene: TRBJ1-6
D gene: .
CDR3 DNA: TGCAGTGCTAATCAGGGCTCCGCATATAATTCACCCCTCCACTTT
CDR3 protein: CSANQGSAYNSPLHF

clone size: .
CDR3 length: 17
V gene: TRBV21-1
J gene: TRBJ2-3
D gene: .
CDR3 DNA: TGTGCCAGCAGCAGAGGGGACCCCCCGGGGGATACAGATACGCAGTATTTT
CDR3 protein: CASSRGDPPGDTDTQYF

clone size: many
CDR3 length: 15
V gene: TRBV15
J gene: TRBJ2-3
D gene: .
CDR3 DNA: TGTGCCACCAGCAGAGACCCGGGTTGGTCAGATACGCAGTATTTT
CDR3 protein: CATSRDPGWSDTQYF

clone size: .
CDR3 length: 15
V gene: TRBV12-3/TRBV12-4
J gene: TRBJ1-6
D gene: .
CDR3 DNA: TGTGCCACTAAACCGGACGGAGTTGCTAATTCACCCCTCCACTTT
CDR3 protein: CATKPDGVANSPLHF

clone size: many
CDR3 length: 15
V gene: TRBV29-1
J gene: TRBJ2-3
D gene: .
CDR3 DNA: TGCAGCGTTAACCTTGGGCTAGCCTTAGCAGATACGCAGTATTTT
CDR3 protein: CSVNLGLALADTQYF

clone size: many
CDR3 length: 15
V gene: TRBV5-6
J gene: TRBJ1-2
D gene: .
CDR3 DNA: TGTGCCAGCAGCTTGGGACGTAGAGCTAACTATGGCTACACCTTC
CDR3 protein: CASSLGRRANYGYTF

clone size: many
CDR3 length: 15
V gene: TRBV11-2
J gene: TRBJ2-7
D gene: .
CDR3 DNA: TGTGCCAGCAGCTTAGATATGGGCCCCTCCTACGAGCAGTACTTC
CDR3 protein: CASSLDMGPSYEQYF

clone size: many
CDR3 length: 12
V gene: TRBV27
J gene: TRBJ2-7
D gene: TRBD1
CDR3 DNA: TGTGCCAGCAGTTCGACAGGGAACGAGCAGTACTTC
CDR3 protein: CASSSTGNEQYF